Reported below is one T cell receptor beta chain. This specimen comes from a study of beta chain features in type 1 diabetes. The sequenced template was cDNA made from the entire isolated RNA. Measured with immunoSEQ multiplex PCR; TCRdb has only the in-frame clones, and not every one. The sample holds more than 300,000 clones; about 14% are singletons and the top ten take 0.019%. Each donor gave one heparinised blood draw averaging approximately 120 mL. CDR3 length: 11 amino acids. Trimming shortened V by 1 base and J by 6 bases, and 7 bases separated the two germline ends. Germline V gene data show CDR1 as DFQATT and CDR2 as SNEGSKA (reference sequence).

The origin of this receptor is a woman under 30 in good health. Material for sequencing was naive CD4+ T cells from blood. This rearrangement joins TRBV20-1 to TRBJ2-7; D is ambiguous. In DNA, the CDR3 is TGCAGTGCTAGAGCAATCGGCGAGCAGTACTTC. This codes for CSARAIGEQYF.